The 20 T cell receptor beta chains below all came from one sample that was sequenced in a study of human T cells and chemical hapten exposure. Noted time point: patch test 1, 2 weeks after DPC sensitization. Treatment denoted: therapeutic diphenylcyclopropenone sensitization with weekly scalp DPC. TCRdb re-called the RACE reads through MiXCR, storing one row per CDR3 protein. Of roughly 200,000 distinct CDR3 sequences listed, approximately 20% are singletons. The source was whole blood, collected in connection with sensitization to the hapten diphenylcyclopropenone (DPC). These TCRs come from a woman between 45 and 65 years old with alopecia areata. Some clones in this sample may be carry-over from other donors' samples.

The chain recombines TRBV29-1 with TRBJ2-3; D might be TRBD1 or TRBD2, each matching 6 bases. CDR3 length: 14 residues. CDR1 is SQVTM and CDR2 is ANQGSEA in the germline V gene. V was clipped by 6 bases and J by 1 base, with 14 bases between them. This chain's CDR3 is CSVGGPDGTDTQYF. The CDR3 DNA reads TGCAGCGTAGGGGGGCCCGACGGCACAGATACGCAGTATTTT.

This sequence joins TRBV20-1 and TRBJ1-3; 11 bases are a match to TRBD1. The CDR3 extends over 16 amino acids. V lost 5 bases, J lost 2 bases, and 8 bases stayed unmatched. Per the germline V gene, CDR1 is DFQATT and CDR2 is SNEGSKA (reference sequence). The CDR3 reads CSASGQGAVTGNTIYF. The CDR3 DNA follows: TGCAGTGCTTCAGGACAGGGGGCTGTTACTGGAAACACCATATATTTT.

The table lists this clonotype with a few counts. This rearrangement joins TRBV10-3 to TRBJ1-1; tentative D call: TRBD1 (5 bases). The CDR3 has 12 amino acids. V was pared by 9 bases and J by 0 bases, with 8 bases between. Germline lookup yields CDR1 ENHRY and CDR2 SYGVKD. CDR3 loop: CAIQALNTEAFF. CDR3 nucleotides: TGTGCCATACAGGCTCTGAACACTGAAGCTTTCTTT.

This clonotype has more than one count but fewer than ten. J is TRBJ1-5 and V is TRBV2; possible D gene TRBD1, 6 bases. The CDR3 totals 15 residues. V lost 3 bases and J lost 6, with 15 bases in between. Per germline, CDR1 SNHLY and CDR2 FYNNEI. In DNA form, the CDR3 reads TGTGCCAGCAGTGAGAGGACAGTTGAAGGTCAGCCCCAGCATTTT. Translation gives CASSERTVEGQPQHF.

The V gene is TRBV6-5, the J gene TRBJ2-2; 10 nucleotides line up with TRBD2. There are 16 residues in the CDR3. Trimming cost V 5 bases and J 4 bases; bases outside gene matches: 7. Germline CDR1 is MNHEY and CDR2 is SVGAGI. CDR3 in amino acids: CASSQLSGRPTGELFF. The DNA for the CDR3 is TGTGCCAGCAGTCAACTTAGCGGGAGGCCCACCGGGGAGCTGTTTTTT.

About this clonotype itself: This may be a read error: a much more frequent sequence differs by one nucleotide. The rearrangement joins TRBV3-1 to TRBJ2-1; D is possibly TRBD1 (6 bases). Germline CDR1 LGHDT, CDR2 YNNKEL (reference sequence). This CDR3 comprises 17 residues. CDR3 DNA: TGTGTCAGCAGCCAGGAAAGGGGGACCGTTTCCTACAATGAGCAGTTCTTC. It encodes CVSSQERGTVSYNEQFF.

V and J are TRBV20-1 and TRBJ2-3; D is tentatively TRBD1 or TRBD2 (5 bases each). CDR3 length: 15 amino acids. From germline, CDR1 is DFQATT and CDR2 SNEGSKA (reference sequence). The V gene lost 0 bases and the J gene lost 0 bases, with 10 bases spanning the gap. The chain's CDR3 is CSARDPGRSTDTQYF. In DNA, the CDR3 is TGCAGTGCTAGAGACCCGGGACGGAGCACAGATACGCAGTATTTT.

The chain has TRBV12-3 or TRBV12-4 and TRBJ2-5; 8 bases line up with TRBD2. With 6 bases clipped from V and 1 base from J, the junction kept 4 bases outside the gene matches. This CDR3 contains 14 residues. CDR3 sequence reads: CASRPGTSQETQYF. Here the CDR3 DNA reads TGTGCCAGCAGACCTGGGACTAGCCAAGAGACCCAGTACTTC.

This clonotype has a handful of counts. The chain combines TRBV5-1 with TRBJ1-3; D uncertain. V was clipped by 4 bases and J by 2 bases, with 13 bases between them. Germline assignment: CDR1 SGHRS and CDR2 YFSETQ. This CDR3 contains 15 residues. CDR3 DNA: TGCGCCAGCAGCCGAACGTCGGATACTGGAAACACCATATATTTT. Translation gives CASSRTSDTGNTIYF.

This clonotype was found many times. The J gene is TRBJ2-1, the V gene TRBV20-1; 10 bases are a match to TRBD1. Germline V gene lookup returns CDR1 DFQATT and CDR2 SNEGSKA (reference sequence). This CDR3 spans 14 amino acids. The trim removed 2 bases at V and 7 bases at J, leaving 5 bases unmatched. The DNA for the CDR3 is TGCAGTGCTAGATTGGGGACAGGGGAGAATGAGCAGTTCTTC. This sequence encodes CSARLGTGENEQFF.

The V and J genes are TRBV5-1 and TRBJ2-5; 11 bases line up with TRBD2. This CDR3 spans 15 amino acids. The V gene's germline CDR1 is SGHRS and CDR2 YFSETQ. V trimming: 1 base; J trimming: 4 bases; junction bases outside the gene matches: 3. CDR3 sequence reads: CASSLQTSGRETQYF. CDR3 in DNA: TGCGCCAGCAGCTTGCAAACTAGCGGGAGAGAGACCCAGTACTTC.

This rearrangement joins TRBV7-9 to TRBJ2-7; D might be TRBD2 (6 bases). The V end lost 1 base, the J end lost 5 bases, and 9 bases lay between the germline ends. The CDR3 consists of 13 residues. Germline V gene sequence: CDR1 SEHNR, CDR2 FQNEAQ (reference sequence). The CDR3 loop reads CASSLGGGNEQYF. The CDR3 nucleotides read TGTGCCAGCAGCTTAGGTGGCGGGAACGAGCAGTACTTC.

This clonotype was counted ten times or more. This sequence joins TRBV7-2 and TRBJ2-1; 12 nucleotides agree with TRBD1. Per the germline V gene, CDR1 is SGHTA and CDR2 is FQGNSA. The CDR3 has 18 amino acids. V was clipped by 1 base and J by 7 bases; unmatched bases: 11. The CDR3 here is CASSLVGTGGPRKNEQFF. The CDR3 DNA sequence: TGTGCCAGCAGCTTAGTTGGGACAGGGGGCCCGAGAAAAAATGAGCAGTTCTTC.

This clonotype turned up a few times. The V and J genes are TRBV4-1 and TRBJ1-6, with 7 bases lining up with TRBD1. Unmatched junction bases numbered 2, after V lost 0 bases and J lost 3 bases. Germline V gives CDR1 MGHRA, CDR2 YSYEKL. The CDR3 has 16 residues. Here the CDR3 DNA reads TGCGCCAGCAGCCAAGACACAGGGGTCTATAATTCACCCCTCCACTTT. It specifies CASSQDTGVYNSPLHF.

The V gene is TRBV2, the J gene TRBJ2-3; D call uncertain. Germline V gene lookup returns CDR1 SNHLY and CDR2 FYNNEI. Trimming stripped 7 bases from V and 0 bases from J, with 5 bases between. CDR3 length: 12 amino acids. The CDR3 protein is CASMGSTDTQYF. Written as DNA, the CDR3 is TGTGCCAGCATGGGGAGCACAGATACGCAGTATTTT.

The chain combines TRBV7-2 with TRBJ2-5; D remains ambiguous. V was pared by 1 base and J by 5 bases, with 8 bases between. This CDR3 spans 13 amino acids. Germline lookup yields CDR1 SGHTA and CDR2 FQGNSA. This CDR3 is CASSLGLGETQYF. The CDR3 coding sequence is TGTGCCAGCAGCTTAGGGCTTGGGGAGACCCAGTACTTC.

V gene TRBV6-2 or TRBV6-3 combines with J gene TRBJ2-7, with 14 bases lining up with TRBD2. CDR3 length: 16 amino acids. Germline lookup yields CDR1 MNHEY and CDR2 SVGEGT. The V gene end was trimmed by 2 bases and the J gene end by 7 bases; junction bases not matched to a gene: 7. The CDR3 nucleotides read TGTGCCAGCAGTTACGAGACTAGCGGGAGGGCTAGGGAGCAGTACTTC. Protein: CASSYETSGRAREQYF.

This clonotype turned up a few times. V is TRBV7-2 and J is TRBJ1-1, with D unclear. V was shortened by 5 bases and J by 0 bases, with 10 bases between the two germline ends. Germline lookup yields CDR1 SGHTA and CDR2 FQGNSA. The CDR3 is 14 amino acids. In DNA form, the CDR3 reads TGTGCCAGCAGCAAGGCGGCGGTGAACACTGAAGCTTTCTTT. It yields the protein CASSKAAVNTEAFF.

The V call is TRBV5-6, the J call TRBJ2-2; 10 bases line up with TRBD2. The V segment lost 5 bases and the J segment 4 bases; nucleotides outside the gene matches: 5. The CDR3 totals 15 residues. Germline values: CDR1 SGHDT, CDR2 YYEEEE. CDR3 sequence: CASRLAGGSTGELFF. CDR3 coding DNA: TGTGCCAGCAGATTAGCGGGAGGCAGCACCGGGGAGCTGTTTTTT.

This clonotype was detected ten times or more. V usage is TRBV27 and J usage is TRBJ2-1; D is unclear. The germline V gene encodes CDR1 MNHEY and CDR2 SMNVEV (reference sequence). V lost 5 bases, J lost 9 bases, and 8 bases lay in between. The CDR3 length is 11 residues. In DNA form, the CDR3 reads TGTGCCAGCAGTGACCTAACTGAGCAGTTCTTC. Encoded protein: CASSDLTEQFF.